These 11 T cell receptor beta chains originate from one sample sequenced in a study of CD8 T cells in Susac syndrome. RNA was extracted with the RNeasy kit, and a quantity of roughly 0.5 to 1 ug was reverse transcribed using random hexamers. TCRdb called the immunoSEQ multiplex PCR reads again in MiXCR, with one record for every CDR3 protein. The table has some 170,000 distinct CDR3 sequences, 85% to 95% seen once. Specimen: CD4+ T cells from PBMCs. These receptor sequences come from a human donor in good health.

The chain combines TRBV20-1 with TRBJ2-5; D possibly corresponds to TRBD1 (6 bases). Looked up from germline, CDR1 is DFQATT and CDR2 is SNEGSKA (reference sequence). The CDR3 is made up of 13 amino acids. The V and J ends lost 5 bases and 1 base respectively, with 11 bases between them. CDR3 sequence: CSAGTHRQETQYF. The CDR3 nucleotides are TGCAGTGCTGGGACACACCGCCAAGAGACCCAGTACTTC.

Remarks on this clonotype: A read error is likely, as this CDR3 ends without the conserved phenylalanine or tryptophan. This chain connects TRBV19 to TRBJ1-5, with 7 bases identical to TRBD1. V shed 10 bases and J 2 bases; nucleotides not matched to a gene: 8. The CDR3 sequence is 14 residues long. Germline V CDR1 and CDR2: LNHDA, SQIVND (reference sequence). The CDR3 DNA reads TGTGCCACCCGCTGGACAGGCGGCAATCAGCCCCAGCATCTT. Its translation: CATRWTGGNQPQHL.

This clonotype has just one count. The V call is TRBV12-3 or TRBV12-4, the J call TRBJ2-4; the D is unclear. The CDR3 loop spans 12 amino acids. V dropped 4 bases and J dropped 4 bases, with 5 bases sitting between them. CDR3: CASSSRKNIQYF. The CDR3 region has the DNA TGTGCCAGCAGTTCCAGAAAAAACATTCAGTACTTC.

CDR3 residues: CASSPRRVGNTEAFF. The CDR3 DNA reads TGTGCCAGCAGCCCCAGGCGAGTGGGGAACACTGAAGCTTTCTTT. The chain uses TRBV12-3 or TRBV12-4 and TRBJ1-1; no clear D. V shed 6 bases and J shed 1 base, with 15 bases lying between them. CDR3 size: 15 residues.

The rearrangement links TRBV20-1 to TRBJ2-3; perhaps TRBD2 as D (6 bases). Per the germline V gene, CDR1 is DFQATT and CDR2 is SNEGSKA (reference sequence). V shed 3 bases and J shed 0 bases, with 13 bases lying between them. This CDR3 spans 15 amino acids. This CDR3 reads CSASHPGTSTDTQYF. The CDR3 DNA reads TGCAGTGCTAGTCACCCGGGGACTAGCACAGATACGCAGTATTTT.

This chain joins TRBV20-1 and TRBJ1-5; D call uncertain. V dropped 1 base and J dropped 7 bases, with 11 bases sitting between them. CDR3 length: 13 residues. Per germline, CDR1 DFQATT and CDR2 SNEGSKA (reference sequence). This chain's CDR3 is CSARALAGQPQHF. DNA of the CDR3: TGCAGTGCTAGAGCCCTTGCGGGGCAGCCCCAGCATTTT.

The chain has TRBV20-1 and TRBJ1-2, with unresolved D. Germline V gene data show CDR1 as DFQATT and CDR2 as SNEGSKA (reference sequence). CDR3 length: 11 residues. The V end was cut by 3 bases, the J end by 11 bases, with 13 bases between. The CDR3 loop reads CSARVSRLYTF. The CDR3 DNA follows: TGCAGTGCTAGGGTATCTCGGCTGTACACCTTC.

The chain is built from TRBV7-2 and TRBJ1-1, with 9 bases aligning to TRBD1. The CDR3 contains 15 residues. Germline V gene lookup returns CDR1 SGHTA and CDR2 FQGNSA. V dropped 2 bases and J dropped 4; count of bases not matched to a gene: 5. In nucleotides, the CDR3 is TGTGCCAGCAGCTTACTGGGACAGGGAGGCACTGAAGCTTTCTTT. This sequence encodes CASSLLGQGGTEAFF.

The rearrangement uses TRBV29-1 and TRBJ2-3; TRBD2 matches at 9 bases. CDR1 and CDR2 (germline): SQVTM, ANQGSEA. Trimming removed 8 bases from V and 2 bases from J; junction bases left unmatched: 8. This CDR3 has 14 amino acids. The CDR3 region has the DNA TGCAGCTTTAGAACTAGCGGGTTCACAGATACGCAGTATTTT. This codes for CSFRTSGFTDTQYF.

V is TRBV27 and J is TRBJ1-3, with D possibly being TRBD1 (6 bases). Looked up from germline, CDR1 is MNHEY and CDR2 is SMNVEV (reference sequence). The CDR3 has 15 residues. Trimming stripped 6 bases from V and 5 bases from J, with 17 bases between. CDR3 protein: CASSHLSTGRNTIYF. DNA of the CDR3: TGTGCCAGCAGCCACCTTTCAACAGGGCGAAACACCATATATTTT.

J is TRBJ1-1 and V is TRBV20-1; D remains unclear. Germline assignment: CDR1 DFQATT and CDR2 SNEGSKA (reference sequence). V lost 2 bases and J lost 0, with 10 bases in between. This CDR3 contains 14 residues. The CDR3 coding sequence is TGCAGTGCTAGAACGTCGACGATGAACACTGAAGCTTTCTTT. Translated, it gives CSARTSTMNTEAFF.